The 12 T cell receptor beta chains below were found in one sample sequenced in a study of T-cell reconstitution after alpha-beta-depleted transplantation in children. The TCRbeta library was prepared with unique molecular identifiers. In TCRdb, the PCR reads were re-called with MiXCR into one record per CDR3 protein. There are fewer than 550,000 distinct CDR3 sequences in the sample; over 9.5% occur only once, and 2% to 2.5% lies in the top ten. The sequences come from PBMCs, collected before TCRalphabeta/CD19-depleted stem cell transplant. Source of these receptors: a child aged 2 to 10 with inherited bone marrow failure, due to receive a stem cell transplant.

This clonotype was seen many times. This sequence joins TRBV6-1 and TRBJ2-3, with 9 bases fitting TRBD1. CDR3 length: 16 residues. The germline V gene encodes CDR1 MNHNS and CDR2 SASEGT. V shed 5 bases and J 3 bases; nucleotides not matched to a gene: 9. The CDR3 protein is CASSRTGGPGTDTQYF. CDR3 nucleotides: TGTGCCAGCAGTAGAACAGGGGGCCCGGGGACAGATACGCAGTATTTT.

Of note for this clonotype: A read error is possible here, since a much larger clone lies one base away. The chain links TRBV28 to TRBJ2-2; the D is unclear. CDR3 length: 14 amino acids. CDR1 and CDR2 (germline): MDHEN, SYDVKM. CDR3 amino acids: CAGSPQSRTGELFF. The CDR3 DNA follows: TGTGCCGGCAGCCCCCAGTCCAGAACCGGGGAGCTGTTTTTT.

This clonotype occurred many times. The chain couples TRBV7-9 to TRBJ2-7, with TRBD2 as a possible D gene (7 bases). This CDR3 has 13 residues. The germline V gene encodes CDR1 SEHNR and CDR2 FQNEAQ (reference sequence). Trimming took off 1 base at V and 7 bases at J, with 11 bases between the two ends. CDR3 protein: CASSLEGGSEQYF. The CDR3 nucleotides read TGTGCCAGCAGCTTAGAGGGGGGGTCGGAGCAGTACTTC.

This clonotype showed up many times. This sequence joins TRBV4-2 and TRBJ2-2, with 8 bases that match TRBD1. V trimming: 2 bases; J trimming: 3 bases; junction bases outside the gene matches: 2. The CDR3 spans 15 residues. Per the germline V gene, CDR1 is LGHNA and CDR2 is YNFKEQ. CDR3 sequence: CASSQPGGHTGELFF. The CDR3 DNA sequence: TGTGCCAGCAGCCAACCAGGGGGCCACACCGGGGAGCTGTTTTTT.

Many counts were recorded for this clonotype. The chain recombines TRBV5-1 with TRBJ2-7, with no clear D. Germline assignment: CDR1 SGHRS and CDR2 YFSETQ. Deletions cut 0 bases from V and 2 bases from J, with 15 bases between. This CDR3 region has 16 residues. The CDR3 DNA is TGCGCCAGCAGCTTGGCGGCAGCATCAACTACCTACGAGCAGTACTTC. Protein product: CASSLAAASTTYEQYF.

This clonotype was counted between two and nine times. This chain links TRBV7-9 with TRBJ1-2; D gene uncertain. The CDR3 is made up of 14 amino acids. Germline CDR1 and CDR2: SEHNR and FQNEAQ (reference sequence). The V end lost 7 bases, the J end lost 4 bases, and 16 bases lay between the germline ends. Here the CDR3 reads CASTITDAFYGYTF. The CDR3 region has the DNA TGTGCCAGCACCATTACCGACGCCTTCTATGGCTACACCTTC.

This clonotype was detected ten times or more. V usage is TRBV29-1 and J usage is TRBJ2-4; TRBD1 matches 7 bases. The germline CDR1 and CDR2 sequences are SQVTM and ANQGSEA. CDR3 size: 15 residues. Unmatched junction bases numbered 14, after V lost 3 bases and J lost 9 bases. CDR3 in DNA: TGCAGCGTTGAGATAAACAGGGGTTGGATGGGCATTCAGTACTTC. Amino acid sequence: CSVEINRGWMGIQYF.

At least ten counts were recorded for this clonotype. J is TRBJ2-7 and V is TRBV16; TRBD2 aligns across 12 bases. This CDR3 contains 19 residues. The germline CDR1 and CDR2 sequences are KGHSY and FQNENV. J gave up 5 bases and V 0 bases, and 14 bases lay outside the gene matches. The CDR3 DNA sequence: TGTGCCAGCAGCCAATCCGGAGGCTGGCTAGCGGGAGGGCCCCACGAGCAGTACTTC. Translating gives CASSQSGGWLAGGPHEQYF. Using reference TRBV16 and TRBJ2-7 for the parts outside the CDR3, the full variable domain is GEEVAQTPKHLVRGEGQKAKLYCAPIKGHSYVFWYQQVLKNEFKFLISFQNENVFDETGMPKERFSAKCLPNSPCSLEIQATKLEDSAVYFCASSQSGGWLAGGPHEQYFGPGTRLTVT.

Notes on this clonotype: Being one base from a much bigger clone, this may be a read error. The chain combines TRBV12-3 or TRBV12-4 with TRBJ2-7; TRBD2 matches 8 bases. Trimming cost V 4 bases and J 3 bases; bases outside gene matches: 8. The CDR3 covers 15 residues. The CDR3: CASSSLGLVNYEQYF. Here the CDR3 DNA reads TGTGCCAGCAGTTCCTTGGGACTAGTCAACTACGAGCAGTACTTC.

This clonotype was detected ten times or more. The chain joins TRBV12-3 or TRBV12-4 to TRBJ2-1; a weak D match, TRBD2 (6 bases). This CDR3 comprises 17 residues. Trimming took 7 bases from V and 0 from J, leaving 19 bases between them. In nucleotides, the CDR3 is TGTGCCAGCACCTGGATCCGGGACTTTCGCTCCTACAATGAGCAGTTCTTC. Residues: CASTWIRDFRSYNEQFF.

The sample holds many counts of this clonotype. The chain couples TRBV15 to TRBJ2-7; 12 bases fit TRBD1. The germline gives CDR1 LNHNV, CDR2 YYDKDF (reference sequence). The CDR3 runs 17 residues. With 2 bases clipped from V and 3 bases from J, the junction kept 8 bases outside the gene matches. The CDR3 sequence: CATSRLGQGASRYEQYF. CDR3 nucleotides: TGTGCCACCAGCAGACTGGGACAGGGGGCAAGTCGCTACGAGCAGTACTTC.

This clonotype was detected ten times or more. The V call is TRBV7-9, the J call TRBJ2-1; the D gene is possibly TRBD1 (5 bases). Germline CDR1 reads SEHNR; CDR2 reads FQNEAQ (reference sequence). This CDR3 has 14 amino acids. V lost 4 bases and J 5 bases, leaving 12 bases between the germline ends. This CDR3 reads CASSSTPQDNEQFF. The CDR3 nucleotides read TGTGCCAGCAGCTCTACCCCACAGGACAATGAGCAGTTCTTC.